This T cell receptor (beta chain) stems from a study of cytomegalovirus exposure and HLA in healthy donors. Study observations and caveats: A few of the chains that were CMV-associated were confirmed in vitro to be specific for CMV antigens. A later analysis by the authors found several of the most significant clusters apparently linked to common viral pathogens.

Trimming removed 2 bases from V and 7 bases from J, with 12 bases in between. Per the germline V gene, CDR1 is LNHDA and CDR2 is SQIVND (reference sequence). This CDR3 contains 14 residues. Points on this clone: Its antigen is unidentified.

The PCR had 60 Vbeta and 13 Jbeta primers. Generated by immunoSEQ multiplex PCR, the TCRdb table keeps only in-frame clones and is missing some. The data hold under 200,000 clones, with roughly 82% observed a single time. The sequence was collected from a girl under 18 in good health and CMV-seropositive. Sequenced sample: PBMCs. The chain couples TRBV19 to TRBJ1-5, with a possible D match to TRBD1 (6 bases). CDR3 in amino acids: CASSITGQKQPQHF. CDR3 DNA sequence: TGTGCCAGTAGTATAACGGGACAAAAACAGCCCCAGCATTTT.